This T cell receptor (beta chain) derives from a study of radiation and T cells in renal cell carcinoma. Regarding time point: blood 2 weeks post-SBRT. Noted treatment: 15 Gy SBRT to primary tumor, nephrectomy 4 weeks later. Blood was sampled at baseline, 2 weeks and 4 weeks after SBRT. Assay: immunoSEQ multiplex PCR; the TCRdb copy retains only in-frame clones and omits some. The sample lists about 130,000 clones, 88% occurring once. Trimming removed 8 bases at V and 8 bases at J, with 16 bases between. Germline V gives CDR1 ENHRY, CDR2 SYGVKD. The CDR3 runs 13 residues. The chain recombines TRBV10-3 with TRBJ2-4; D might be TRBD1 or TRBD2, each matching 6 bases. The source material was blood, sampled from a patient whose treatment included radiotherapy and nephrectomy. The TCR was taken from a woman aged 65 to 85 with renal cell carcinoma. The CDR3 reads CAIAGTREDIQYF. As DNA, the CDR3 is TGTGCCATCGCTGGGACAAGGGAGGACATTCAGTACTTC.